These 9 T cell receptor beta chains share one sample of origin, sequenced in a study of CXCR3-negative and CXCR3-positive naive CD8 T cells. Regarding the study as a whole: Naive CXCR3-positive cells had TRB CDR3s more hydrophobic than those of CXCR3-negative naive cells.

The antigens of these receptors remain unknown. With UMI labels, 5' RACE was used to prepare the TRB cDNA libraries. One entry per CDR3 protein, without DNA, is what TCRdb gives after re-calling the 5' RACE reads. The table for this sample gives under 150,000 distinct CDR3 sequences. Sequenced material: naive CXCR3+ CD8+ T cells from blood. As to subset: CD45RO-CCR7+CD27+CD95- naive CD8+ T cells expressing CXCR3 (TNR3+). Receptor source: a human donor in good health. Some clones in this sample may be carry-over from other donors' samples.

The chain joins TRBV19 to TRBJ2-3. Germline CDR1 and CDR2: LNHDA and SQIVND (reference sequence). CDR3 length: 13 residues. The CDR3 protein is CATTGTSTDTQYF.

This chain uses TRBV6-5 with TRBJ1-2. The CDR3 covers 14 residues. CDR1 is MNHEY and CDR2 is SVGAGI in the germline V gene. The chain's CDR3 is CASSYGGSGGGYTF.

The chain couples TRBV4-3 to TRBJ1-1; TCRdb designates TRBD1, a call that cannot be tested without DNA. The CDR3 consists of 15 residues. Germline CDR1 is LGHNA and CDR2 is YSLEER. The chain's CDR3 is CARSQDLGGIPEAFF.

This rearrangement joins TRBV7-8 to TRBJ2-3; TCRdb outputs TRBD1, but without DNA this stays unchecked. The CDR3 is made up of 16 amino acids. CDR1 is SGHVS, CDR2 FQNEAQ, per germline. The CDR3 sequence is CASSPYRGSYTDTQYF.

The CDR3 protein is CSASGVRKEAFF. V and J are TRBV20-1 and TRBJ1-1. Looked up from germline, CDR1 is DFQATT and CDR2 is SNEGSKA (reference sequence). The CDR3 loop spans 12 amino acids.

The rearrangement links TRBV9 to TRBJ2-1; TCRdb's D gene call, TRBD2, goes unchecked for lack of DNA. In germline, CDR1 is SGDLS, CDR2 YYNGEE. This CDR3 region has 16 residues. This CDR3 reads CASSGSSGTSDDEQFF.

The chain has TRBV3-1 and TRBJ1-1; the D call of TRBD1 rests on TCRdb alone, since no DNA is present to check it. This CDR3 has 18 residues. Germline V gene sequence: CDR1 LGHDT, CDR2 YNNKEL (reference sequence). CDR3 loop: CASSQVYRDQQRGTEAFF.

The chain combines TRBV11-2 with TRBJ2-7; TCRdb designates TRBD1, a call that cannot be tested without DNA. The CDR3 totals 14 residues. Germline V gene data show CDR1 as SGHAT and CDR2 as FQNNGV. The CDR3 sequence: CASSSPQGSYEQYF.

The CDR3 spells CASSSGNGEQYF. The genes are TRBV7-9 and TRBJ2-7. CDR1 and CDR2 from the germline V gene are SEHNR and FQNEAQ (reference sequence). The CDR3 length is 12 residues.